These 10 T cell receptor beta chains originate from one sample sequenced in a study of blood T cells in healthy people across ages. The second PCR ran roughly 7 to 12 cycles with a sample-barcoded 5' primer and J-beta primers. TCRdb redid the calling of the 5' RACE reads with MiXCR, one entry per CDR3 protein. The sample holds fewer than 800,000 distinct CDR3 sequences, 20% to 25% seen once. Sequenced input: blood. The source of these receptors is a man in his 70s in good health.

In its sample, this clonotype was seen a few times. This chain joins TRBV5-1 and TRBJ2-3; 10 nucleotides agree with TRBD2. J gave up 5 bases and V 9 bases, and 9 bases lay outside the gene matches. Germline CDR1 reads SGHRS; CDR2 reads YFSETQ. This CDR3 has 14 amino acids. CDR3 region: CATKAGGPGDTQYF. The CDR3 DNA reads TGCGCCACGAAAGCGGGAGGGCCTGGAGATACGCAGTATTTT.

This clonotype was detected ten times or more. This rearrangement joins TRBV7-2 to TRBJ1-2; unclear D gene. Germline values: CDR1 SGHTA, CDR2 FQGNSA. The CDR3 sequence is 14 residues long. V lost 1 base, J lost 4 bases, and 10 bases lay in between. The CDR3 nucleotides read TGTGCCAGCAGCTTAGATGGCGGATTCTATGGCTACACCTTC. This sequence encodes CASSLDGGFYGYTF.

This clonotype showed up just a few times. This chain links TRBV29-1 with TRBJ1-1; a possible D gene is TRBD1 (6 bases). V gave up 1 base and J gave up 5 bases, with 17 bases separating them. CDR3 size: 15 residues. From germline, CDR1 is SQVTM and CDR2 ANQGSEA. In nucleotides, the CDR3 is TGCAGCGTTGAAGCCATCAAGAGGGGGAGAACTGAAGCTTTCTTT. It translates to CSVEAIKRGRTEAFF.

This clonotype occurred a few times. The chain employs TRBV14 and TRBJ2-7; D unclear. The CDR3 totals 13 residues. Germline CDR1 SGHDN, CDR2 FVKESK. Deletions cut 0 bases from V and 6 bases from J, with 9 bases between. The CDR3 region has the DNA TGTGCCAGCAGCCAAGACCTCCCGGGCGAGCAGTACTTC. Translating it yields CASSQDLPGEQYF.

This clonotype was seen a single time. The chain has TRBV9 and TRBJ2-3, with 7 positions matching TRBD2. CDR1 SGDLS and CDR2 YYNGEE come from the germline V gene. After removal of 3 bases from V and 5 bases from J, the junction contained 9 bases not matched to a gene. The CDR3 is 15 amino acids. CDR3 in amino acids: CASSAGGSFVDTQYF. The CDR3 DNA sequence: TGTGCCAGCAGCGCGGGGGGTTCCTTCGTAGATACGCAGTATTTT.

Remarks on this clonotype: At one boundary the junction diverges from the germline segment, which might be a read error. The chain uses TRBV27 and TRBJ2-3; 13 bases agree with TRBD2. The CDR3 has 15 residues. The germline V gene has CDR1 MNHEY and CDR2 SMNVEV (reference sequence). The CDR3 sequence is CASRTSGGSTDTQYF. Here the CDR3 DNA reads TGTGCCAGCAGGACTAGCGGGGGGAGCACAGATACCCAGTATTTT.

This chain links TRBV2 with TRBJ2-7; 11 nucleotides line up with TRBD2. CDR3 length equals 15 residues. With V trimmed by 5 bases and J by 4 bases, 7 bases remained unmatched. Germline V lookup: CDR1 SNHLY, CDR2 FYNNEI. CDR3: CASSFSSGRDYEQYF. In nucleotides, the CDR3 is TGTGCCAGCAGTTTTAGTAGCGGGAGGGATTACGAGCAGTACTTC. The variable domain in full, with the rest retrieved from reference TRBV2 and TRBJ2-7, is EPEVTQTPSHQVTQMGQEVILRCVPISNHLYFYWYRQILGQKVEFLVSFYNNEISEKSEIFDDQFSVERPDGSNFTLKIRSTKLEDSAMYFCASSFSSGRDYEQYFGPGTRLTVT.

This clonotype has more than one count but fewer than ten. CDR3 coding DNA: TGCGCCAGCAGACGTAGCGGGACAGGGAATTCCTACAATGAGCAGTTCTTC. Its translation: CASRRSGTGNSYNEQFF. The V and J genes are TRBV5-1 and TRBJ2-1, with D possibly matching TRBD1 (9 bases). CDR1 and CDR2 (germline): SGHRS, YFSETQ. The CDR3 consists of 17 residues. The V gene lost 5 bases and the J gene lost 1 base, with 19 bases spanning the gap. Using reference TRBV5-1 and TRBJ2-1 for the parts outside the CDR3, the full variable domain is KAGVTQTPRYLIKTRGQQVTLSCSPISGHRSVSWYQQTPGQGLQFLFEYFSETQRNKGNFPGRFSGRQFSNSRSEMNVSTLELGDSALYLCASRRSGTGNSYNEQFFGPGTRLTVL.

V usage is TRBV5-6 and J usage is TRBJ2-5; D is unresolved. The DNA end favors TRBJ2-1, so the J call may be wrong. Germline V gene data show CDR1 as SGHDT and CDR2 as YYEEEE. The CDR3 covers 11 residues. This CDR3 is CASSAEETQFF. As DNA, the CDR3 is TGTGCCAGCAGCGCGGAAGAGACCCAGTTCTTC.

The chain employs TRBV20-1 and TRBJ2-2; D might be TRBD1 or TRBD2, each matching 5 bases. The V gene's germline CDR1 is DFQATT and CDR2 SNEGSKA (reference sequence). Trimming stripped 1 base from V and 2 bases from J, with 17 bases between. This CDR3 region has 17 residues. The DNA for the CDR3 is TGCAGTGCTAGAGCGCTAGTGAGGGGCGGTAACACCGGGGAGCTGTTTTTT. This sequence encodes CSARALVRGGNTGELFF.